These 30 T cell receptor beta chains were all obtained from the same sample, sequenced in a study of T-cell memory formation after mild COVID-19. One entry per CDR3 protein, called by TCRdb with MiXCR from the 5' RACE reads. The top ten hold around 13% of the sample, which has fewer than 700,000 distinct CDR3 sequences, around 17% seen once. The sample consisted of PBMCs or a T cell subset sorted from them (not recorded which). Receptor source: an adult woman who had mild COVID-19 (a few samples of this study predate the infection). Cell type and time point are not known.

This clonotype was seen a few times. This chain links TRBV9 with TRBJ1-2; TRBD1 is a possible D gene (5 bases). From germline, CDR1 is SGDLS and CDR2 YYNGEE. V was trimmed by 6 bases and J by 0 bases, leaving 15 bases between them. The CDR3 length is 15 residues. In DNA, the CDR3 is TGTGCCAGCACCCCAGGGAGGGGAGCTAACTATGGCTACACCTTC. Its translation: CASTPGRGANYGYTF.

This chain joins TRBV7-3 and TRBJ2-1, with 9 nucleotides matching TRBD2. This CDR3 spans 13 amino acids. V dropped 5 bases and J dropped 7; count of bases not matched to a gene: 3. Germline V gives CDR1 SGHTA, CDR2 FQGTGA. CDR3 amino acids: CASSRGLANEQFF. Written as DNA, the CDR3 is TGTGCCAGCAGCCGCGGACTAGCGAATGAGCAGTTCTTC.

There are a few counts of this clonotype. The chain is built from TRBV7-8 and TRBJ2-7, with 10 nucleotides matching TRBD2. V shed 1 base and J 0 bases; nucleotides not matched to a gene: 3. Germline V gene sequence: CDR1 SGHVS, CDR2 FQNEAQ. The CDR3 consists of 16 residues. This CDR3 reads CASSLVAGGFSYEQYF. Written as DNA, the CDR3 is TGTGCCAGCAGCTTAGTAGCGGGGGGATTCTCCTACGAGCAGTACTTC.

The chain couples TRBV2 to TRBJ2-7, with D tentatively TRBD1 (6 bases). The V end was cut by 2 bases, the J end by 2 bases, with 10 bases between. This CDR3 spans 14 amino acids. CDR1 is SNHLY and CDR2 is FYNNEI in the germline V gene. Written as DNA, the CDR3 is TGTGCCAGCAGTGAATGGACAGTCACCTACGAGCAGTACTTC. Its translation: CASSEWTVTYEQYF.

This clonotype was observed a handful of times. The rearrangement links TRBV20-1 to TRBJ2-7, with 10 bases fitting TRBD2. CDR3 size: 15 residues. Trimming cost V 3 bases and J 2 bases; bases outside gene matches: 7. In germline, CDR1 is DFQATT, CDR2 SNEGSKA (reference sequence). The CDR3 DNA reads TGCAGTGCTAGTTTCGACCTAGCGGGAGCCTACGAGCAGTACTTC. This encodes CSASFDLAGAYEQYF.

This clonotype was detected only a few times. This chain uses TRBV14 with TRBJ1-2; no clear D gene. This CDR3 region has 13 residues. Germline V gene lookup returns CDR1 SGHDN and CDR2 FVKESK. V was pared by 8 bases and J by 4 bases, with 14 bases between. CDR3 sequence reads: CASSGGMTYGYTF. The DNA for the CDR3 is TGTGCCAGCTCCGGAGGTATGACCTATGGCTACACCTTC.

V gene TRBV5-1 combines with J gene TRBJ2-1; D uncertain. V lost 2 bases and J lost 2, with 11 bases in between. The germline V gene encodes CDR1 SGHRS and CDR2 YFSETQ. CDR3 length: 15 residues. The CDR3 here is CASSFGATPYNEQFF. CDR3 coding DNA: TGCGCCAGCAGCTTCGGAGCCACCCCCTACAATGAGCAGTTCTTC.

This chain joins TRBV15 and TRBJ1-5; TRBD1 is a possible D gene (6 bases). The V gene's germline CDR1 is LNHNV and CDR2 YYDKDF (reference sequence). This CDR3 comprises 14 residues. Trimming removed 5 bases at V and 0 bases at J, with 8 bases between. The CDR3 DNA is TGTGCCACCAGCCCGGACAGTAGCAATCAGCCCCAGCATTTT. This translates into CATSPDSSNQPQHF.

This clonotype was seen a handful of times. The chain is built from TRBV7-9 and TRBJ1-1; 7 positions agree with TRBD1. J was trimmed by 1 base and V by 3 bases; bases with no gene match: 8. Per the germline V gene, CDR1 is SEHNR and CDR2 is FQNEAQ (reference sequence). The CDR3 has 16 amino acids. CDR3 in amino acids: CASSFTLRGGNTEAFF. The CDR3, as DNA: TGTGCCAGCAGCTTCACCCTCAGGGGGGGGAACACTGAAGCTTTCTTT.

This clonotype was observed a few times. The J gene is TRBJ2-7, the V gene TRBV5-1, with TRBD2 identical over 7 bases. Germline loops: CDR1 SGHRS, CDR2 YFSETQ. J lost 0 bases, V lost 3 bases, and 9 bases had no gene match. The CDR3 runs to 16 residues. CDR3 protein: CASSSTTSASSYEQYF. The CDR3 bases are TGCGCCAGCAGCTCCACCACTAGCGCGAGCTCCTACGAGCAGTACTTC.

This clonotype was counted ten times or more. The chain links TRBV18 to TRBJ1-4; D uncertain. The CDR3 contains 15 residues. CDR1 KGHSH and CDR2 LQKENI come from the germline V gene. Between the trimmed V and J ends, which lost 0 bases and 8 bases, there was a span of 13 bases. The CDR3 DNA reads TGTGCCAGCTCACCACCGGGTGCGGTGAAGGAAAAACTGTTTTTT. Translating it yields CASSPPGAVKEKLFF.

The V and J genes are TRBV12-3 or TRBV12-4 and TRBJ1-1; D ambiguous. The CDR3 is 12 amino acids. V lost 6 bases and J lost 6, with 11 bases in between. The CDR3 reads CASSLLVSEAFF. The DNA of the CDR3 is TGTGCCAGCAGCCTCCTTGTTTCTGAAGCTTTCTTT.

The CDR3 nucleotides read TGTGCCAGTAGGATCAGCCAAGAGACCCAGTACTTC. Amino acids: CASRISQETQYF. This chain links TRBV2 with TRBJ2-5, with D uncertain. The germline V and J ends were trimmed by 9 bases and 1 base, with 9 bases remaining between them. The CDR3 is 12 amino acids. The germline V gene encodes CDR1 SNHLY and CDR2 FYNNEI. Full variable domain (outside the CDR3, taken from reference TRBV2 and TRBJ2-5): EPEVTQTPSHQVTQMGQEVILRCVPISNHLYFYWYRQILGQKVEFLVSFYNNEISEKSEIFDDQFSVERPDGSNFTLKIRSTKLEDSAMYFCASRISQETQYFGPGTRLLVL.

The chain links TRBV24-1 to TRBJ2-1, with D possibly TRBD2 on 6 matching bases. The V end lost 4 bases, the J end lost 2 bases, and 11 bases lay between the germline ends. The germline gives CDR1 KGHDR, CDR2 SFDVKD. CDR3 length: 15 residues. Written as DNA, the CDR3 is TGTGCCACCAGTGAGAGGCTAGCGCCCTACAATGAGCAGTTCTTC. Translated: CATSERLAPYNEQFF.

The rearrangement uses TRBV18 and TRBJ2-1; D is unclear. The length of the CDR3 is 14 residues. Germline V lookup: CDR1 KGHSH, CDR2 LQKENI. Between the trimmed V and J ends, which lost 2 bases and 0 bases, there was a span of 5 bases. CDR3 bases: TGTGCCAGCTCACCAACCAACTCCTACAATGAGCAGTTCTTC. Translation: CASSPTNSYNEQFF.

This clonotype was found a few times. V gene TRBV7-2 combines with J gene TRBJ1-4, with 8 bases fitting TRBD1. There are 15 residues in the CDR3. Germline V gene lookup returns CDR1 SGHTA and CDR2 FQGNSA. Germline trimming cut 6 bases from V and 5 bases from J; bases unmatched to any gene: 8. Here the CDR3 reads CASSLSQGANEKLFF. DNA of the CDR3: TGTGCCAGCAGTCTTAGTCAGGGGGCAAATGAAAAACTGTTTTTT. The full variable domain, its missing parts supplied by reference TRBV7-2 and TRBJ1-4, is GAGVSQSPSNKVTEKGKDVELRCDPISGHTALYWYRQSLGQGLEFLIYFQGNSAPDKSGLPSDRFSAERTGGSVSTLTIQRTQQEDSAVYLCASSLSQGANEKLFFGSGTQLSVL.

Only one count was recorded for this clonotype. This rearrangement joins TRBV5-1 to TRBJ2-4, with D possibly being TRBD2 (6 bases). The length of the CDR3 is 15 residues. The germline CDR1 and CDR2 sequences are SGHRS and YFSETQ. V was clipped by 0 bases and J by 11 bases, with 18 bases between them. The CDR3 spells CASSLGGARDGLQYF. CDR3 nucleotide sequence: TGCGCCAGCAGCTTGGGTGGGGCGCGGGATGGTCTTCAGTACTTC.

There are a few counts of this clonotype. This chain connects TRBV4-1 to TRBJ1-2, with D maybe TRBD1 (6 bases). V lost 0 bases and J lost 4, with 15 bases in between. The CDR3 spans 16 residues. The germline V gene encodes CDR1 MGHRA and CDR2 YSYEKL. The CDR3 here is CASSQDRSGVLYGYTF. DNA of the CDR3: TGCGCCAGCAGCCAAGATCGCTCAGGGGTGCTCTATGGCTACACCTTC.

The V and J genes are TRBV13 and TRBJ2-7; 8 nucleotides align to TRBD1. Germline CDR1 is PRHDT and CDR2 is FYEKMQ (reference sequence). V lost 4 bases, J lost 7 bases, and 9 bases stayed unmatched. The CDR3 spans 14 residues. The CDR3 protein is CASSYGQGSWEQYF. The CDR3 nucleotides read TGTGCCAGCAGCTACGGACAGGGATCGTGGGAGCAGTACTTC.

This clonotype turned up a few times. The chain links TRBV7-3 to TRBJ2-1; unclear D gene. The CDR3 spans 16 residues. CDR1 is SGHTA and CDR2 is FQGTGA in the germline V gene. V was pared by 0 bases and J by 6 bases, with 15 bases between. CDR3 DNA sequence: TGTGCCAGCAGCTTAACGGGTAGCCTGAGAGGCAATGAGCAGTTCTTC. Translated, it gives CASSLTGSLRGNEQFF.

The chain carries TRBV12-3 or TRBV12-4 and TRBJ1-5, with D perhaps matching TRBD1 (5 bases). This CDR3 contains 14 residues. The germline V and J ends were trimmed by 5 bases and 6 bases, with 14 bases remaining between them. The CDR3 sequence is CASSGQGFGQPQHF. CDR3 coding DNA: TGTGCCAGCAGTGGCCAGGGTTTTGGTCAGCCCCAGCATTTT.

This clonotype appeared a few times. The rearrangement uses TRBV7-8 and TRBJ1-1; perhaps TRBD1 as D (6 bases). V was shortened by 3 bases and J by 4 bases, with 15 bases between the two germline ends. The CDR3 covers 15 residues. Germline CDR1 SGHVS, CDR2 FQNEAQ. This CDR3 is CASSFRGATGTEAFF. DNA for the CDR3: TGTGCCAGCAGCTTCCGGGGGGCGACGGGCACTGAAGCTTTCTTT.

This clonotype was counted between two and nine times. The chain combines TRBV3-1 with TRBJ2-2; a weak D match, TRBD2 (6 bases). The CDR3 is 16 residues long. Looked up from germline, CDR1 is LGHDT and CDR2 is YNNKEL (reference sequence). Trimming left V 4 bases short and J 1 base short, with 13 bases between. In DNA, the CDR3 is TGTGCCAGCAGCCCCCTTGGGAGGAGGAACACCGGGGAGCTGTTTTTT. It translates to CASSPLGRRNTGELFF.

This clonotype occurred a few times. The chain joins TRBV18 to TRBJ2-5; 7 bases map to TRBD1. J lost 8 bases, V lost 6 bases, and 9 bases had no gene match. Germline V lookup: CDR1 KGHSH, CDR2 LQKENI. The CDR3 sequence is 13 residues long. CDR3 sequence (DNA): TGTGCCAGCTCGACCGGGACAGAGATAACCCAGTACTTC. Its translation is CASSTGTEITQYF.

The chain carries TRBV30 and TRBJ2-3, with D perhaps matching TRBD2 (6 bases). The germline CDR1 and CDR2 sequences are GTSNPN and SVGIG (reference sequence). CDR3 length: 11 amino acids. Trimming left V 0 bases short and J 9 bases short, with 7 bases between. CDR3 amino acids: CAWSVRGTQYF. For the CDR3, the DNA is TGTGCCTGGAGTGTACGGGGGACGCAGTATTTT.

The chain employs TRBV27 and TRBJ2-3, with 7 bases that match TRBD2. The CDR3 runs to 17 residues. With V trimmed by 6 bases and J by 2 bases, 14 bases remained unmatched. Germline CDR1 and CDR2: MNHEY and SMNVEV (reference sequence). Here the CDR3 reads CASRPRENRIFTDTQYF. Written as DNA, the CDR3 is TGTGCCAGCAGGCCGCGGGAGAACCGGATTTTCACAGATACGCAGTATTTT.

CDR3 in amino acids: CASSLGPVSPYEQYF. The CDR3 nucleotides read TGTGCCAGCAGCTTAGGGCCCGTATCCCCCTACGAGCAGTACTTC. The rearrangement joins TRBV7-2 to TRBJ2-7; no clear D. V lost 1 base and J lost 2, with 12 bases in between. CDR3 length: 15 residues. Germline V gives CDR1 SGHTA, CDR2 FQGNSA.

The chain recombines TRBV20-1 with TRBJ2-1; 8 bases are a match to TRBD2. Germline CDR1 reads DFQATT; CDR2 reads SNEGSKA (reference sequence). CDR3 length: 16 residues. V lost 1 base to trimming and J lost 4 bases; unmatched junction nucleotides: 9. The CDR3 bases are TGCAGTGCTAGAGGATACCGGGAGGGCCAATACAATGAGCAGTTCTTC. Protein: CSARGYREGQYNEQFF.

This clonotype was picked up a small number of times. The chain uses TRBV24-1 and TRBJ2-3, with 8 bases identical to TRBD2. The trim removed 8 bases at V and 1 base at J, leaving 1 base unmatched. There are 13 residues in the CDR3. Germline assignment: CDR1 KGHDR and CDR2 SFDVKD. The CDR3 sequence is CATKAGGTDTQYF. The CDR3 DNA reads TGTGCCACCAAAGCGGGAGGCACAGATACGCAGTATTTT.

The chain employs TRBV7-2 and TRBJ2-1; 9 bases fit TRBD1. CDR3 length equals 15 residues. The junction had 6 bases not matched to a gene; V was cut back by 5 bases and J by 4 bases. The germline V gene encodes CDR1 SGHTA and CDR2 FQGNSA. The CDR3 spells CASSVGTGFYNEQFF. CDR3 DNA sequence: TGTGCCAGCAGCGTAGGGACAGGGTTTTACAATGAGCAGTTCTTC.